The 5 T cell receptor beta chains reported below all come from one sample, sequenced in a study of technical replicates of blood from a few donors. Only in-frame clones appear in the TCRdb table, and some are missing; sequencing was by immunoSEQ multiplex PCR. The data contain 81,000 or so clones, 96% of them seen just once; the ten biggest clones take up around 0.2%. The sample taken for sequencing was T cells isolated from PBMCs. The receptors come from a human donor in good health.

This chain uses TRBV13 with TRBJ2-2, with 8 bases that match TRBD1. Germline CDR1 is PRHDT and CDR2 is FYEKMQ (reference sequence). There are 15 residues in the CDR3. V trimming: 3 bases; J trimming: 5 bases; junction bases outside the gene matches: 5. CDR3 in DNA: TGTGCCAGCAGCTTGGGACAGGCCCGGACCGGGGAGCTGTTTTTT. Amino acids: CASSLGQARTGELFF.

This chain joins TRBV21-1 and TRBJ2-3; the D call in the table, TRBD2, was not verified against the DNA. TRBV21-1 is listed as a pseudogene. The CDR3 totals 15 residues. The CDR3 nucleotides read TGTGCCAGCGGGGTTGGCGGGTGGATCCCAGATACGCAGTATTTT. Translating gives CASGVGGWIPDTQYF.

This sequence joins TRBV14 and TRBJ1-6; no reliable D call. CDR3 size: 14 residues. Germline lookup yields CDR1 SGHDN and CDR2 FVKESK. V lost 3 bases, J lost 8 bases, and 11 bases lay in between. Written as DNA, the CDR3 is TGTGCCAGCAGCCACCCGGGGAGGGATTCACCCCTCCACTTT. It translates to CASSHPGRDSPLHF.

This chain connects TRBV6-5 to TRBJ1-2; unclear D gene. CDR3 length: 13 residues. V lost 5 bases, J lost 4 bases, and 11 bases lay in between. The germline CDR1 and CDR2 sequences are MNHEY and SVGAGI. The CDR3 region is CASSNSGLYGYTF. Written as DNA, the CDR3 is TGTGCCAGCAGTAACAGTGGCCTCTATGGCTACACCTTC.

V is TRBV5-1 and J is TRBJ1-4; D possibly corresponds to TRBD1 (5 bases). The V and J ends lost 2 bases and 8 bases respectively, with 13 bases between them. The germline gives CDR1 SGHRS, CDR2 YFSETQ. The CDR3 is 14 amino acids. The CDR3 sequence is CASSLRGIEEKLFF. The CDR3 DNA reads as TGCGCCAGCAGCTTACGGGGGATTGAAGAAAAACTGTTTTTT.